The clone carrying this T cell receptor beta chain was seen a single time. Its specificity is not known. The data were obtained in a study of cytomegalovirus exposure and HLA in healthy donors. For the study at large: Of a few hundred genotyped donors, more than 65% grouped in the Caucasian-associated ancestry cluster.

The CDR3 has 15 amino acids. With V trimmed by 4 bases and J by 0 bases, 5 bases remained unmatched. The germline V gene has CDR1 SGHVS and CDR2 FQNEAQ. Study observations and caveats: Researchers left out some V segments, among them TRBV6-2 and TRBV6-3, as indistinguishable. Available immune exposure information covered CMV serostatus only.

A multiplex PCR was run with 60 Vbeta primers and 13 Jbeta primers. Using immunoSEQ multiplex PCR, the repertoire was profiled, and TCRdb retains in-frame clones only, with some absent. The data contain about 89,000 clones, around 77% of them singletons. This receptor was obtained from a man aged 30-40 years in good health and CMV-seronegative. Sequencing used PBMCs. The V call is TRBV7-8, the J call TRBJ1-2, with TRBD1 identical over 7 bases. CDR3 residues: CASSSWTGSNYGYTF. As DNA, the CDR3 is TGTGCCAGCAGCTCCTGGACAGGATCTAACTATGGCTACACCTTC.